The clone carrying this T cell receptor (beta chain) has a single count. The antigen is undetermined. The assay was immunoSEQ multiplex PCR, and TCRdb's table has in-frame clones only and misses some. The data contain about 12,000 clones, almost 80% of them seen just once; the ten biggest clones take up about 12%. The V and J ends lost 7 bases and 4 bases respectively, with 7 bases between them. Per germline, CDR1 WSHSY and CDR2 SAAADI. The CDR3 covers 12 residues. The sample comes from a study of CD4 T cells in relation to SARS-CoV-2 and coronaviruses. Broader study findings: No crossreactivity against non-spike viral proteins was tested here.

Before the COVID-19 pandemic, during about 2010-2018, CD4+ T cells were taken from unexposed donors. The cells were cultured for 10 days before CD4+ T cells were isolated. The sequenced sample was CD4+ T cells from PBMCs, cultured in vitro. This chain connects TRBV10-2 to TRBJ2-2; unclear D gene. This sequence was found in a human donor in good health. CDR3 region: CASIATTGELFF. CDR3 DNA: TGCGCCAGCATAGCTACCACCGGGGAGCTGTTTTTT.